These T cell receptor beta chains were read from a single sample in a study of blood T cell repertoires in COVID-19. Data came from immunoSEQ multiplex PCR; TCRdb stores just in-frame clones and leaves some out. The profile shows about 120,000 clones, around 89% of them singletons. Sequencing was performed on peripheral blood. The receptors here all came from a woman in her sixties or seventies with COVID-19, enrolled during active disease. CDR3s include the opening cysteine and the closing phenylalanine or tryptophan. Fields, in order: V gene, clone size, D gene, J gene, CDR3 DNA, CDR3 protein. A D gene is named only where the DNA matches it firmly. Clone size is not always given. Where it is, it says once, few, many or a class for expanded clones.

v_gene: TRBV19
abundance: .
d_gene: TRBD1
j_gene: TRBJ2-2
CDR3nt: TGTGCCAGTAGTATGGGACAGGGACGCGGGGAGCTGTTTTTT
CDR3aa: CASSMGQGRGELFF

v_gene: TRBV19
abundance: .
d_gene: TRBD1
j_gene: TRBJ1-5
CDR3nt: TGTGCCAGTAGTATGAAGGGACAGGGGGGCAATCAGCCCCAGCATTTT
CDR3aa: CASSMKGQGGNQPQHF

v_gene: TRBV25-1
abundance: .
d_gene: .
j_gene: TRBJ1-1
CDR3nt: TGTGCCAGCAGTGAATGGGAGGGCCATGGGGGAGCTTTCTTT
CDR3aa: CASSEWEGHGGAFF

v_gene: TRBV18
abundance: once
d_gene: .
j_gene: TRBJ2-1
CDR3nt: TGTGCCAGCTCACCACCGCAGGGGAGCTCCTACAATGAGCAGTTCTTC
CDR3aa: CASSPPQGSSYNEQFF

v_gene: TRBV10-3
abundance: .
d_gene: .
j_gene: TRBJ1-1
CDR3nt: TGTGCCATCAGTGAGTCGACAAGGAACACTGAAGCTTTCTTT
CDR3aa: CAISESTRNTEAFF

v_gene: TRBV15
abundance: .
d_gene: .
j_gene: TRBJ1-5
CDR3nt: TGTGCCACCAGCAGAGGTTGGGGGGGGAGCAATCAGCCCCAGCATTTT
CDR3aa: CATSRGWGGSNQPQHF

v_gene: TRBV7-2
abundance: .
d_gene: .
j_gene: TRBJ2-7
CDR3nt: TGTGCCAGCAGCCACCGCAATTTGCCGGGACAAACCTACGAGCAGTACTTC
CDR3aa: CASSHRNLPGQTYEQYF

v_gene: TRBV3-1/TRBV3-2
abundance: .
d_gene: TRBD2
j_gene: TRBJ2-1
CDR3nt: TGTGCCAGCAGCCAAGAAATAGGACTAGCGGGGGCCCAAGGGGGAAATGAGCAGTTCTTC
CDR3aa: CASSQEIGLAGAQGGNEQFF

v_gene: TRBV29-1
abundance: .
d_gene: .
j_gene: TRBJ2-7
CDR3nt: TGCAGCGTCGGACAGTCCCCCTACGAGCAGTACTTC
CDR3aa: CSVGQSPYEQYF

v_gene: TRBV7-9
abundance: .
d_gene: .
j_gene: TRBJ2-2
CDR3nt: TGTGCCAGCCACACAGGGTGGAGCACCGGGGAGCTGTTTTTT
CDR3aa: CASHTGWSTGELFF

v_gene: TRBV5-6
abundance: .
d_gene: TRBD1
j_gene: TRBJ1-5
CDR3nt: TGTGCCAGCAGCTCACTACAGACAGGGGGGGTCAATCAGCCCCAGCATTTT
CDR3aa: CASSSLQTGGVNQPQHF

v_gene: TRBV19
abundance: .
d_gene: TRBD1
j_gene: TRBJ1-2
CDR3nt: TGTGCCAGTAGCCAGGACAGGGTCGGCTACACCTTC
CDR3aa: CASSQDRVGYTF

v_gene: TRBV18
abundance: .
d_gene: .
j_gene: TRBJ1-2
CDR3nt: TGTGCCAGCTCACCAAACCACAGGGATTATGGCTACACCTTC
CDR3aa: CASSPNHRDYGYTF

v_gene: TRBV2
abundance: .
d_gene: TRBD2
j_gene: TRBJ2-7
CDR3nt: TGTGCCAGCAGTGACAAGGGACTACCTTACGCGCAGTACTTC
CDR3aa: CASSDKGLPYAQYF

v_gene: TRBV7-8
abundance: .
d_gene: TRBD2
j_gene: TRBJ2-1
CDR3nt: TGTGCCAGCAGCTTAGCTAGCGGGGGGGCGAATGAGCAGTTCTTC
CDR3aa: CASSLASGGANEQFF

v_gene: TRBV6-5
abundance: few
d_gene: .
j_gene: TRBJ1-6
CDR3nt: TGTGCCAGCAGTTACCCCGGTCCAGGACCCCTCCACTTT
CDR3aa: CASSYPGPGPLHF

v_gene: TRBV29-1
abundance: .
d_gene: .
j_gene: TRBJ1-1
CDR3nt: TGCAGCGCCATGAGGGTAGGGTCAGAAGCTTTCTTT
CDR3aa: CSAMRVGSEAFF

v_gene: TRBV7-2
abundance: .
d_gene: .
j_gene: TRBJ2-3
CDR3nt: TGTGCCAGCAGCCCCGGGACTGCCTCAGATACGCAGTATTTT
CDR3aa: CASSPGTASDTQYF

v_gene: TRBV2
abundance: .
d_gene: .
j_gene: TRBJ2-2
CDR3nt: TGTGCCAGCAGTGAACGGGGTCTAATCAACGGGGAGCTGTTTTTT
CDR3aa: CASSERGLINGELFF

v_gene: TRBV29-1
abundance: .
d_gene: .
j_gene: TRBJ1-4
CDR3nt: TGCAGCGTTGGGAAAAGGGGTTCGACTAATGAAAAACTGTTTTTT
CDR3aa: CSVGKRGSTNEKLFF

v_gene: TRBV7-9
abundance: .
d_gene: TRBD1
j_gene: TRBJ2-6
CDR3nt: TGTGCCAGCAGCTTCTCGACAGGGGGGACTTTTCTTGGGGCCAACGTCCTGACTTTC
CDR3aa: CASSFSTGGTFLGANVLTF

v_gene: TRBV4-3
abundance: .
d_gene: TRBD1
j_gene: TRBJ2-3
CDR3nt: TGCGCCAGCAGCCAAGCCGGGACAGAGGACACAGATACGCAGTATTTT
CDR3aa: CASSQAGTEDTDTQYF

v_gene: TRBV6-2/TRBV6-3
abundance: .
d_gene: TRBD2
j_gene: TRBJ2-3
CDR3nt: TGTGCCAGCAGTTACGGCGGGGGGAGGGGGACAGATACGCAGTATTTT
CDR3aa: CASSYGGGRGTDTQYF

v_gene: TRBV11-2
abundance: .
d_gene: TRBD1
j_gene: TRBJ2-3
CDR3nt: TGTGCCAGCAGCTCGGGACAGGGGACAGATACGCAGTATTTT
CDR3aa: CASSSGQGTDTQYF

v_gene: TRBV6-5
abundance: .
d_gene: .
j_gene: TRBJ1-1
CDR3nt: TGTGCCAGCAGCCTTTACCGTCTGGGGGGTTTCTTT
CDR3aa: CASSLYRLGGFF

v_gene: TRBV19
abundance: .
d_gene: .
j_gene: TRBJ1-1
CDR3nt: TGTGCCAGTAGTATCTCGACGGGTACTGAAGCTTTCTTT
CDR3aa: CASSISTGTEAFF

v_gene: TRBV23-1
abundance: .
d_gene: TRBD1
j_gene: TRBJ1-1
CDR3nt: TGCGCCAGCAGTACTCGACAGGGCAAGAACACTGAAGCTTTCTTT
CDR3aa: CASSTRQGKNTEAFF

v_gene: TRBV9
abundance: once
d_gene: .
j_gene: TRBJ2-7
CDR3nt: TGTGCCAGCAGCGTATACGGGGGCGAGCAGTACTTC
CDR3aa: CASSVYGGEQYF

v_gene: TRBV6-5
abundance: .
d_gene: .
j_gene: TRBJ1-1
CDR3nt: TGTGCCAGCAGTTCGACAGCCAAAGCTTTCTTT
CDR3aa: CASSSTAKAFF

v_gene: TRBV5-5
abundance: .
d_gene: TRBD1
j_gene: TRBJ1-5
CDR3nt: TGTGCCAGCAGCGCCAGGACAGGGGATCAGCCCCAGCATTTT
CDR3aa: CASSARTGDQPQHF

v_gene: TRBV29-1
abundance: .
d_gene: TRBD1
j_gene: TRBJ1-1
CDR3nt: TGCAGCGTTGAAGTGACAGGGGGGAACACTGAAGCTTTCTTT
CDR3aa: CSVEVTGGNTEAFF

v_gene: TRBV6-5
abundance: .
d_gene: .
j_gene: TRBJ1-1
CDR3nt: TGTGCCAGCGGGAACAGGGCTGCCACTGAAGCTTTCTTT
CDR3aa: CASGNRAATEAFF

v_gene: TRBV11-2
abundance: once
d_gene: .
j_gene: TRBJ2-1
CDR3nt: TGTGCCAGCAGCTTAGATTTGGGCAGCTACAATGAGCAGTTCTTC
CDR3aa: CASSLDLGSYNEQFF

v_gene: TRBV9
abundance: .
d_gene: .
j_gene: TRBJ2-3
CDR3nt: TGTGCCAGCAGCGTAACCGGGTTTGGGACAGATACGCAGTATTTT
CDR3aa: CASSVTGFGTDTQYF

v_gene: TRBV19
abundance: .
d_gene: .
j_gene: TRBJ1-5
CDR3nt: TGTGCCAGTAGTATACGGTGGGGTAGCGGCAATCAGCCCCAGCATTTT
CDR3aa: CASSIRWGSGNQPQHF

v_gene: TRBV9
abundance: .
d_gene: .
j_gene: TRBJ2-2
CDR3nt: TGTGCCAGCAGCGTAAGCCCTGGCGGGGAGCTGTTTTTT
CDR3aa: CASSVSPGGELFF

v_gene: TRBV14
abundance: .
d_gene: .
j_gene: TRBJ2-2
CDR3nt: TGTGCCAGCAGCCGAGGGACTCCTAAATCGGGCACCGGGGAGCTGTTTTTT
CDR3aa: CASSRGTPKSGTGELFF

v_gene: TRBV6-2/TRBV6-3
abundance: .
d_gene: TRBD1
j_gene: TRBJ2-7
CDR3nt: TGTGCCAGCAGTTACCCTGGGACAGGGGGCCCCGCTGGTATGGAGCAGTACTTC
CDR3aa: CASSYPGTGGPAGMEQYF

v_gene: TRBV2
abundance: .
d_gene: TRBD1
j_gene: TRBJ1-4
CDR3nt: TGTGCCAGCTGCGACTCGGGGGACAGTTGGGCGGCAACTAATGAAAAACTGTTTTTT
CDR3aa: CASCDSGDSWAATNEKLFF

v_gene: TRBV9
abundance: .
d_gene: TRBD1
j_gene: TRBJ2-5
CDR3nt: TGTGCCAGCAGCGTAGGCATCCAGGGACAGGGGATCCAAGAGACCCAGTACTTC
CDR3aa: CASSVGIQGQGIQETQYF

v_gene: TRBV5-1
abundance: .
d_gene: TRBD1
j_gene: TRBJ1-2
CDR3nt: TGCGCCAGCAGCTTAGGGACAGGGATTTACTATGGCTACACCTTC
CDR3aa: CASSLGTGIYYGYTF

v_gene: TRBV4-3
abundance: .
d_gene: .
j_gene: TRBJ2-7
CDR3nt: TGCGCCAGCAGCCAAGATTTGCCCAGCTCCTACGAGCAGTACTTC
CDR3aa: CASSQDLPSSYEQYF

v_gene: TRBV12-3/TRBV12-4
abundance: once
d_gene: .
j_gene: TRBJ1-2
CDR3nt: TGTGCCAGTGCAGGGGCTAACTATGGCTACACCTTC
CDR3aa: CASAGANYGYTF